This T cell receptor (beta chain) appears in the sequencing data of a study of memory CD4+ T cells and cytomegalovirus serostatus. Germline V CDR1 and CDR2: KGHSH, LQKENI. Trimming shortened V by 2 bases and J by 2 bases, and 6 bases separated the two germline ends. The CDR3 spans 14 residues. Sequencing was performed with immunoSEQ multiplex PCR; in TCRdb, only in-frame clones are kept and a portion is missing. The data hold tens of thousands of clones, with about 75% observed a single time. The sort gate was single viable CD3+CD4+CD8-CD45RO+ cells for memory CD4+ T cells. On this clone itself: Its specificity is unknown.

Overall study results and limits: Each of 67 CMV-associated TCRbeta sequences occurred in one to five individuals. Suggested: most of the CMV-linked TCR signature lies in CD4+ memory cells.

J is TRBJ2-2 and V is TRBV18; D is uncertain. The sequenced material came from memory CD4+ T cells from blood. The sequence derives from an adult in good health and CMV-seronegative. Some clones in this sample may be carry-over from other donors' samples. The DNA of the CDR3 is TGTGCCAGCTCACCAACAGCCAACACCGGGGAGCTGTTTTTT. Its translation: CASSPTANTGELFF. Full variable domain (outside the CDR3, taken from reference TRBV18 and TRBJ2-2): NAGVMQNPRHLVRRRGQEARLRCSPMKGHSHVYWYRQLPEEGLKFMVYLQKENIIDESGMPKERFSAEFPKEGPSILRIQQVVRGDSAAYFCASSPTANTGELFFGEGSRLTVL.